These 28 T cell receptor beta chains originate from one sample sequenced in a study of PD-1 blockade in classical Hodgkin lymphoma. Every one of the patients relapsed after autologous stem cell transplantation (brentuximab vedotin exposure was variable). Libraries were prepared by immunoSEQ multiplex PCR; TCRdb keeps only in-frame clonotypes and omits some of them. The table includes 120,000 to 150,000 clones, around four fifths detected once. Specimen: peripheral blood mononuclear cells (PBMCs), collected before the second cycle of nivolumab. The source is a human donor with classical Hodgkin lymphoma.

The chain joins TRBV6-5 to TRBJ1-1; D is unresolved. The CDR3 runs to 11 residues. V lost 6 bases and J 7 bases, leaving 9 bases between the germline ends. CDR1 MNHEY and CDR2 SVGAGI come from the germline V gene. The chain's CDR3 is CASSREGEAFF. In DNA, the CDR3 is TGTGCCAGCAGCCGGGAGGGTGAAGCTTTCTTT.

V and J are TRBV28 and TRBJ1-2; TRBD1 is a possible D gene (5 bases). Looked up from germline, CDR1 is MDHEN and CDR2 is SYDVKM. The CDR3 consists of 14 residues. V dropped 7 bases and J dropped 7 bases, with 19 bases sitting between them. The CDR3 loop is CASTFGGRLVGYTF. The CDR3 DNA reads TGTGCCAGCACCTTCGGGGGAAGGCTAGTTGGCTACACCTTC.

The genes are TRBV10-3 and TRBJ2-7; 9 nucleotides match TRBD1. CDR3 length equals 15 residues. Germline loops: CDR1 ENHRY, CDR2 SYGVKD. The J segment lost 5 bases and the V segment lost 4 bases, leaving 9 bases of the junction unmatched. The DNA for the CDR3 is TGTGCCATCAGTGGTAGGACAGGGGAATTGGACGAGCAGTACTTC. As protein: CAISGRTGELDEQYF.

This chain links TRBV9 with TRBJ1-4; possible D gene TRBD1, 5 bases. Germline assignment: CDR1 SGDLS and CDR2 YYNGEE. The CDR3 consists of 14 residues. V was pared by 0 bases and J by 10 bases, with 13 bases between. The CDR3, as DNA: TGTGCCAGCAGCGTAGGACAGACAAAAGGAAAACTGTTTTTT. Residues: CASSVGQTKGKLFF.

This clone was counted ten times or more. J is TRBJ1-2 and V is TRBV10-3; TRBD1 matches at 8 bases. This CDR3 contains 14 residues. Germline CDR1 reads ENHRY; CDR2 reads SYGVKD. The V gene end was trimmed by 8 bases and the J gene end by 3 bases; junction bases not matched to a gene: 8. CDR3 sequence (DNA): TGTGCCATCCGAAGGACAGGGCAGGACTATGGCTACACCTTC. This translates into CAIRRTGQDYGYTF.

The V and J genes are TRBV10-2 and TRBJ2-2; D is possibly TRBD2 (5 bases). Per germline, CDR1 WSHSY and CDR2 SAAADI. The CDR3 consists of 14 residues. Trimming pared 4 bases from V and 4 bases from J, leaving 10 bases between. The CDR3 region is CASSGSRGTGELFF. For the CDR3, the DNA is TGCGCCAGCAGTGGTAGCCGGGGCACCGGGGAGCTGTTTTTT.

CDR3 amino acids: CASRWGSTDTQYF. CDR3 nucleotides: TGTGCCAGCAGGTGGGGGAGCACAGATACGCAGTATTTT. The chain couples TRBV25-1 to TRBJ2-3, with D tentatively TRBD1 or TRBD2 (5 bases each). Trimming took 6 bases from V and 0 from J, leaving 7 bases between them. The CDR3 contains 13 residues. Germline values: CDR1 MGHDK, CDR2 SYGVNS. The full variable domain, its missing parts supplied by reference TRBV25-1 and TRBJ2-3, is EADIYQTPRYLVIGTGKKITLECSQTMGHDKMYWYQQDPGMELHLIHYSYGVNSTEKGDLSSESTVSRIRTEHFPLTLESARPSHTSQYLCASRWGSTDTQYFGPGTRLTVL.

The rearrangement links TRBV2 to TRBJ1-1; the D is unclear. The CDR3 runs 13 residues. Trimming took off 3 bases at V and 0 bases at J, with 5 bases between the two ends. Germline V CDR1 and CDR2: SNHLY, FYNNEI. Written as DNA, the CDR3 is TGTGCCAGCAGTGACGAATTGAACACTGAAGCTTTCTTT. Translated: CASSDELNTEAFF.

CDR3 loop: CASSKAMGETRASTDTQYF. The CDR3 coding sequence is TGTGCCAGCAGCAAAGCGATGGGGGAGACCCGTGCTAGCACAGATACGCAGTATTTT. The rearrangement uses TRBV21-1 and TRBJ2-3. TRBV21-1 is given as a pseudogene. CDR3 length: 19 residues.

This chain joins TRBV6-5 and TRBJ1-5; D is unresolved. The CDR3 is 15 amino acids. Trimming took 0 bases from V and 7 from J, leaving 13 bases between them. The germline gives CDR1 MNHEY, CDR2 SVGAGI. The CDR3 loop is CASSYSPGSGQPQHF. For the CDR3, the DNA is TGTGCCAGCAGTTACTCGCCGGGGAGCGGCCAGCCCCAGCATTTT.

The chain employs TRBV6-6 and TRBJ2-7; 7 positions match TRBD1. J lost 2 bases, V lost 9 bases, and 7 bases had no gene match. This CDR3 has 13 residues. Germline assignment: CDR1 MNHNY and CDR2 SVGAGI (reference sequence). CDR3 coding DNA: TGTGCCAGTAGTCGGGACAGTACCTACGAGCAGTACTTC. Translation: CASSRDSTYEQYF.

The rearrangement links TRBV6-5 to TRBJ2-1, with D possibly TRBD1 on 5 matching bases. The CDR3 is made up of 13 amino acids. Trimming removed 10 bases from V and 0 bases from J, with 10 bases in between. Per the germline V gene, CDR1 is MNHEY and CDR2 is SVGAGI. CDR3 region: CATRQSSYNEQFF. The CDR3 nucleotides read TGTGCCACCCGACAGAGCTCCTACAATGAGCAGTTCTTC.

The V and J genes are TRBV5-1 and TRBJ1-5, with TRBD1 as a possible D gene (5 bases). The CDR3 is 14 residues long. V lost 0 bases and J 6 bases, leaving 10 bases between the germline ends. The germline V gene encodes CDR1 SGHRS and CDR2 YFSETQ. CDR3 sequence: CASSLVGEGQPQHF. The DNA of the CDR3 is TGCGCCAGCAGCTTGGTGGGGGAAGGTCAGCCCCAGCATTTT. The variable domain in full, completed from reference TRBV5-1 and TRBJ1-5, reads KAGVTQTPRYLIKTRGQQVTLSCSPISGHRSVSWYQQTPGQGLQFLFEYFSETQRNKGNFPGRFSGRQFSNSRSEMNVSTLELGDSALYLCASSLVGEGQPQHFGDGTRLSIL.

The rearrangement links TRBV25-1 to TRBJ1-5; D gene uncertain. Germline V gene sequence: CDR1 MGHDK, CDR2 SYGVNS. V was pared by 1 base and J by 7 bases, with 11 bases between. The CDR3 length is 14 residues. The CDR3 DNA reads TGTGCCAGCAGTGAATGGGAGGTAGGGCAGCCCCAGCATTTT. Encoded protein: CASSEWEVGQPQHF.

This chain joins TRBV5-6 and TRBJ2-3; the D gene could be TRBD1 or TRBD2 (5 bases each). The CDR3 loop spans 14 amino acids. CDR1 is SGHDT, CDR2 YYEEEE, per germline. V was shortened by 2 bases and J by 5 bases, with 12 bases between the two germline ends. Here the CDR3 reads CASSFGAGLDTQYF. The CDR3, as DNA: TGTGCCAGCAGCTTCGGGGCGGGCTTAGATACGCAGTATTTT.

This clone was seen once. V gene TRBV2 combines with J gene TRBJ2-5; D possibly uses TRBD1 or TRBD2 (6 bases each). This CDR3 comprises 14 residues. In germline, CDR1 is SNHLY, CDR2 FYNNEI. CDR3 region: CATWRGTAQETQYF. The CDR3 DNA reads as TGTGCTACCTGGAGGGGGACCGCCCAAGAGACCCAGTACTTC.

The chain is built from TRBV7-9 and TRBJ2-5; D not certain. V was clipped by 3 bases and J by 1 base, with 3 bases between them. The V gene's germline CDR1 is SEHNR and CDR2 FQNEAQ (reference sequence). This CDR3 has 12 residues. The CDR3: CASSFSQETQYF. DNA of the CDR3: TGTGCCAGCAGCTTCTCCCAAGAGACCCAGTACTTC.

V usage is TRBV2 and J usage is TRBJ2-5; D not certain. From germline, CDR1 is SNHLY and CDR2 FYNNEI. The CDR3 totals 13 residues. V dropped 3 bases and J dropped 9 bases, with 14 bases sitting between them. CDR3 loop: CASSDGPLKAQYF. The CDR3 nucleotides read TGTGCCAGCAGTGATGGACCACTTAAGGCCCAGTACTTC. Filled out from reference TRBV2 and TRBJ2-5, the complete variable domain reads EPEVTQTPSHQVTQMGQEVILRCVPISNHLYFYWYRQILGQKVEFLVSFYNNEISEKSEIFDDQFSVERPDGSNFTLKIRSTKLEDSAMYFCASSDGPLKAQYFGPGTRLLVL.

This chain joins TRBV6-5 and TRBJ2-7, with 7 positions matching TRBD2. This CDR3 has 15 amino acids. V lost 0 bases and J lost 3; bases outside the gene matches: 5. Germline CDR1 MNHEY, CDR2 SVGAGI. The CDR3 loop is CASSYSEGEGYEQYF. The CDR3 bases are TGTGCCAGCAGTTACTCAGAAGGGGAGGGCTACGAGCAGTACTTC.

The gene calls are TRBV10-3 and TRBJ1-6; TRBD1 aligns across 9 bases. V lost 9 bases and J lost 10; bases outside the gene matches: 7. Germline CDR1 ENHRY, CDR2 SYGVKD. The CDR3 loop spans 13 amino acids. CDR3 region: CAIQDRGGSPLHF. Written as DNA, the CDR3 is TGTGCCATACAGGACAGGGGAGGGTCACCCCTCCACTTT.

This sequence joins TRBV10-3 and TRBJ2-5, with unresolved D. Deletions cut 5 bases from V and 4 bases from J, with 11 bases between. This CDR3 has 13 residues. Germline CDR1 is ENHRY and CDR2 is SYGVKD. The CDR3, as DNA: TGTGCCATCAGTTACAGCGAAAGAGAGACCCAGTACTTC. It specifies CAISYSERETQYF.

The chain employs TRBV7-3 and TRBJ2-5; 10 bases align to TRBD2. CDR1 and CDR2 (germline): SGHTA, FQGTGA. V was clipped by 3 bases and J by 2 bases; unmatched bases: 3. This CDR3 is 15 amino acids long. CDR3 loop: CASSLASGGQETQYF. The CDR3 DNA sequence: TGTGCCAGCAGCTTGGCTAGCGGGGGACAAGAGACCCAGTACTTC.

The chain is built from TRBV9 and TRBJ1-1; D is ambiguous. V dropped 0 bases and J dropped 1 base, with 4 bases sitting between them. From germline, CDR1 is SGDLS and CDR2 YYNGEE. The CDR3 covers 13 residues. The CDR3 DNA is TGTGCCAGCAGCGTAGGGGCGAACACTGAAGCTTTCTTT. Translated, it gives CASSVGANTEAFF. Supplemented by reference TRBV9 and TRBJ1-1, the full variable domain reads DSGVTQTPKHLITATGQRVTLRCSPRSGDLSVYWYQQSLDQGLQFLIQYYNGEERAKGNILERFSAQQFPDLHSELNLSSLELGDSALYFCASSVGANTEAFFGQGTRLTVV.

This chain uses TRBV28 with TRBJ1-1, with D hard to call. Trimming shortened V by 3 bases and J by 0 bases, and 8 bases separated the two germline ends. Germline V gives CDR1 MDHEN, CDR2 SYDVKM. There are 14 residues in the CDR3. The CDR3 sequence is CASSFLGMNTEAFF. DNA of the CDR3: TGTGCCAGCAGTTTCCTGGGGATGAACACTGAAGCTTTCTTT.

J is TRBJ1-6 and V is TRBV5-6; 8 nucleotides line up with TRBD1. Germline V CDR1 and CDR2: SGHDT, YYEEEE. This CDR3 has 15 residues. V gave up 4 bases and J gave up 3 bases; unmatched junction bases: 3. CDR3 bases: TGTGCCAGCAGCCTGGGGACAGGCTATAATTCACCCCTCCACTTT. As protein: CASSLGTGYNSPLHF.

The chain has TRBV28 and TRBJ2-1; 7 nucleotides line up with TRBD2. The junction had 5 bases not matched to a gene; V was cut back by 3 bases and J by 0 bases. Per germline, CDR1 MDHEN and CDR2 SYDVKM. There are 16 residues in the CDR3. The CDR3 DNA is TGTGCCAGCAGTTTCCAGCGGGGAAGCTCCTACAATGAGCAGTTCTTC. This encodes CASSFQRGSSYNEQFF.

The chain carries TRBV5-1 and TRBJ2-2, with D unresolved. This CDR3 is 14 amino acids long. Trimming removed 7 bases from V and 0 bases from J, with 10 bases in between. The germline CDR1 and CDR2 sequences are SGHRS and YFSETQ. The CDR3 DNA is TGCGCCAGCCGAGAAGGACCGAACACCGGGGAGCTGTTTTTT. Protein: CASREGPNTGELFF. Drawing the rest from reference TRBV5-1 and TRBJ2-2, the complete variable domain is KAGVTQTPRYLIKTRGQQVTLSCSPISGHRSVSWYQQTPGQGLQFLFEYFSETQRNKGNFPGRFSGRQFSNSRSEMNVSTLELGDSALYLCASREGPNTGELFFGEGSRLTVL.

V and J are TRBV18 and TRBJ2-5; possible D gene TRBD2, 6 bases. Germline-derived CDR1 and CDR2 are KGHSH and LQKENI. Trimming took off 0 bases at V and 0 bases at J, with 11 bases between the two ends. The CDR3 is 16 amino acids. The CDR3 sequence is CASSPPSGGYQETQYF. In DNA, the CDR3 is TGTGCCAGCTCACCACCCTCTGGAGGGTACCAAGAGACCCAGTACTTC.